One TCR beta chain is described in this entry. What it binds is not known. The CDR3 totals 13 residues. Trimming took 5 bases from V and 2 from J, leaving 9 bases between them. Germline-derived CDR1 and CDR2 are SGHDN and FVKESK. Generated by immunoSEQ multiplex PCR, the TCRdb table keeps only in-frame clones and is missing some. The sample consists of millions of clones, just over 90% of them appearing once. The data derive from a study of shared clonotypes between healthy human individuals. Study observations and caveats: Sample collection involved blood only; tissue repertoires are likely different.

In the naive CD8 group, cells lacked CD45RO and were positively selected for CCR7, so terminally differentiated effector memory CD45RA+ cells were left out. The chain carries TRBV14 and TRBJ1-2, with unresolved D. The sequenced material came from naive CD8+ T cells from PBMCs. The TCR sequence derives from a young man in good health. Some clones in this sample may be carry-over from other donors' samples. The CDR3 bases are TGTGCCAGCAGCTTCGGACGGAACTATGGCTACACCTTC. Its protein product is CASSFGRNYGYTF. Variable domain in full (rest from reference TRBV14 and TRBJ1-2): EAGVTQFPSHSVIEKGQTVTLRCDPISGHDNLYWYRRVMGKEIKFLLHFVKESKQDESGMPNNRFLAERTGGTYSTLKVQPAELEDSGVYFCASSFGRNYGYTFGSGTRLTVV.